This passage covers 6 T cell receptor beta chains from one sample sequenced in a study of cytomegalovirus exposure and HLA in healthy donors. The primer mix had 60 Vbeta and 13 Jbeta primers. The method was immunoSEQ multiplex PCR; TCRdb's version includes in-frame clones alone and lacks a portion of them. The sample shows some 51,000 clones, over 65% of them seen only once. The sample taken for sequencing was PBMCs. Receptors originate from a man in his forties in good health and CMV-seropositive.

The chain is built from TRBV30 and TRBJ2-5; TRBD1 is a possible D gene (5 bases). V was shortened by 3 bases and J by 5 bases, with 13 bases between the two germline ends. CDR3 size: 13 residues. The germline V gene has CDR1 GTSNPN and CDR2 SVGIG (reference sequence). The CDR3 coding sequence is TGTGCCTGGAGAGCAGGGCTCGGGGAGACCCAGTACTTC. It yields the protein CAWRAGLGETQYF. The full variable domain, rest sourced from reference TRBV30 and TRBJ2-5, is SQTIHQWPATLVQPVGSPLSLECTVEGTSNPNLYWYRQAAGRGLQLLFYSVGIGQISSEVPQNLSASRPQDRQFILSSKKLLLSDSGFYLCAWRAGLGETQYFGPGTRLLVL.

The rearrangement links TRBV19 to TRBJ2-7; TRBD1 matches 9 bases. The V and J ends lost 2 bases and 5 bases, in that order; junction bases with no gene match: 10. CDR1 is LNHDA, CDR2 SQIVND, per germline (reference sequence). The CDR3 has 16 amino acids. The CDR3 DNA sequence: TGTGCCAGTAGTATACTACCGGGACAGGGAAAGGACGAGCAGTACTTC. It encodes CASSILPGQGKDEQYF.

The V and J genes are TRBV27 and TRBJ1-6; no clear D. The CDR3 sequence is 16 residues long. V lost 0 bases and J lost 9, with 15 bases in between. CDR1 is MNHEY, CDR2 SMNVEV, per germline (reference sequence). The CDR3 reads CASSLSNRPTGSPLHF. DNA for the CDR3: TGTGCCAGCAGTTTATCGAACAGACCTACTGGTTCACCCCTCCACTTT.

In its sample, this clone was seen a few times. The chain combines TRBV29-1 with TRBJ2-7; the D gene is possibly TRBD1 (6 bases). The length of the CDR3 is 14 residues. With 7 bases removed from V and 2 bases from J, the gap between germline ends came to 18 bases. The V gene's germline CDR1 is SQVTM and CDR2 ANQGSEA. The CDR3 DNA reads as TGCAGCGCCTTGATGGGGGCAAGGACCTACGAGCAGTACTTC. Translating gives CSALMGARTYEQYF.

J is TRBJ1-2 and V is TRBV6-5, with TRBD1 identical over 7 bases. Germline V gene lookup returns CDR1 MNHEY and CDR2 SVGAGI. The CDR3 runs to 16 residues. Trimming cost V 0 bases and J 7 bases; bases outside gene matches: 11. As DNA, the CDR3 is TGTGCCAGCAGTTACTCGTCAGGGGGTTCGCAAGGTGGCTACACCTTC. Residues: CASSYSSGGSQGGYTF.

The J gene is TRBJ1-2, the V gene TRBV27; D uncertain. V was clipped by 9 bases and J by 3 bases, with 17 bases between them. Germline assignment: CDR1 MNHEY and CDR2 SMNVEV (reference sequence). The CDR3 contains 14 residues. Here the CDR3 reads CASKLRGGHYGYTF. The CDR3 nucleotides are TGTGCCAGTAAACTACGAGGAGGTCACTATGGCTACACCTTC.